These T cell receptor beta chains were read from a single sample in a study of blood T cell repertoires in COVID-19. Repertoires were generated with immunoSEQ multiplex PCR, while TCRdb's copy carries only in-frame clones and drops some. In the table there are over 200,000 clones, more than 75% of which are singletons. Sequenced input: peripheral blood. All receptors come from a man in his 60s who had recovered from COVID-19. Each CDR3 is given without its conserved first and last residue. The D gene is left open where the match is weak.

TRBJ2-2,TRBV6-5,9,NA,ASSSPGELF
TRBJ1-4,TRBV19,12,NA,ASSIRTVEEKLF
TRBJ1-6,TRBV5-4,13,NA,ASSFDPRENSPLH
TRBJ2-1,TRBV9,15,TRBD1,ASSVDPPGGVYNEQF
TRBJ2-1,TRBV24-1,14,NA,ATRSRGNSLYNEQF
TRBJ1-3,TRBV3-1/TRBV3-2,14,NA,ASSQFQGGSGNTIY
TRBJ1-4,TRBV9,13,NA,ASSGLSGVSEKLF
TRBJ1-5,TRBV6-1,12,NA,ASSEASLFQPQH
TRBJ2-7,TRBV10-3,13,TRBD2,AITGGGGPPNEQY
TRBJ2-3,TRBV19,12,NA,ASRGGGGTDTQY
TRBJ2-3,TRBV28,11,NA,ASSLGGLGTQY
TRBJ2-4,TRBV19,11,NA,ASSMGPKNIQY
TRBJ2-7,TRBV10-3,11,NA,ATYSGGSYEQY
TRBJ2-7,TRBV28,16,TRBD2,ASRKGLAGGVSSYEQY